These 27 T cell receptor beta chains share one sample of origin, sequenced in a study of blood T cell repertoires in COVID-19. The repertoire was sequenced with immunoSEQ multiplex PCR; TCRdb's copy has only in-frame clones and lacks some. The sample contains 84,000 or so clones, around four fifths of which appear only once. The sample taken for sequencing was peripheral blood. The receptors stem from a man older than 75 with active or convalescent COVID-19.

The gene calls are TRBV10-1 and TRBJ2-1; D might be TRBD1 (5 bases). This CDR3 is 16 amino acids long. The V end lost 0 bases, the J end lost 5 bases, and 14 bases lay between the germline ends. Germline assignment: CDR1 WNHNN and CDR2 SYGVQD (reference sequence). In DNA form, the CDR3 reads TGCGCCAGCAGTGAGTCGCTAGGGGTCTGGAACAATGAGCAGTTCTTC. It specifies CASSESLGVWNNEQFF.

The chain employs TRBV28 and TRBJ2-3, with 7 nucleotides matching TRBD2. V dropped 5 bases and J dropped 1; count of bases not matched to a gene: 9. The CDR3 extends over 16 amino acids. Germline CDR1 and CDR2: MDHEN and SYDVKM. The CDR3 here is CASSPGGSRGTDTQYF. The CDR3 nucleotides read TGTGCCAGCAGTCCGGGGGGTAGTAGGGGCACAGATACGCAGTATTTT.

In nucleotides, the CDR3 is TGTGCCAGCAGTGACTCGCTAACAGGGTTGCCCTCTGGGGCCAACGTCCTGACTTTC. It yields the protein CASSDSLTGLPSGANVLTF. The chain has TRBV6-4 and TRBJ2-6; D perhaps matches TRBD1 (6 bases). CDR3 length: 19 residues. Germline assignment: CDR1 MRHNA and CDR2 SNTAGT. The germline V and J ends were trimmed by 0 bases and 0 bases, with 15 bases remaining between them.

This sequence joins TRBV29-1 and TRBJ2-1; 12 nucleotides match TRBD2. Germline lookup yields CDR1 SQVTM and CDR2 ANQGSEA. The CDR3 sequence is 14 residues long. The V and J ends lost 6 bases and 3 bases, in that order; junction bases with no gene match: 3. CDR3 in DNA: TGCAGCGTGGCGACTAGCGGGAGCTACAATGAGCAGTTCTTC. Its translation: CSVATSGSYNEQFF.

This clone was seen a handful of times. The chain combines TRBV3-1 (or the pseudogene TRBV3-2) with TRBJ1-2; D perhaps matches TRBD1 (5 bases). The germline V and J ends were trimmed by 9 bases and 4 bases, with 12 bases remaining between them. The CDR3 length is 12 residues. The V gene's germline CDR1 is LGHDT and CDR2 YNNKEL (reference sequence). The CDR3 here is CASSAGVYGYTF. In DNA, the CDR3 is TGTGCCAGTTCGGCGGGGGTCTATGGCTACACCTTC.

The rearrangement joins TRBV6-2 or TRBV6-3 to TRBJ1-1, with D uncertain. This CDR3 is 14 amino acids long. The germline V gene has CDR1 MNHEY and CDR2 SVGEGT. Between the trimmed V and J ends, which lost 0 bases and 7 bases, there was a span of 12 bases. CDR3 in amino acids: CASSYSAGLVEAFF. Here the CDR3 DNA reads TGTGCCAGCAGTTACTCGGCCGGGTTGGTTGAAGCTTTCTTT.

The chain is built from TRBV5-1 and TRBJ2-7; a possible D gene is TRBD1 (5 bases). V dropped 4 bases and J dropped 7 bases, with 15 bases sitting between them. This CDR3 region has 13 residues. The germline V gene has CDR1 SGHRS and CDR2 YFSETQ. The DNA of the CDR3 is TGCGCCAGCAGCCAGCAGGGTTTTGGTGAGCAGTACTTC. Protein: CASSQQGFGEQYF.

The chain combines TRBV19 with TRBJ1-2; no clear D. CDR1 and CDR2 from the germline V gene are LNHDA and SQIVND (reference sequence). V gave up 6 bases and J gave up 2 bases, with 19 bases separating them. The CDR3 length is 16 residues. The CDR3 region has the DNA TGTGCCAGTAGCCTCGGGGTGGAAGTTCCGAACTATGGCTACACCTTC. Translated: CASSLGVEVPNYGYTF. Full variable domain (rest looked up from reference TRBV19 and TRBJ1-2): DGGITQSPKYLFRKEGQNVTLSCEQNLNHDAMYWYRQDPGQGLRLIYYSQIVNDFQKGDIAEGYSVSREKKESFPLTVTSAQKNPTAFYLCASSLGVEVPNYGYTFGSGTRLTVV.

The chain joins TRBV18 to TRBJ1-1, with no clear D. The length of the CDR3 is 13 residues. V was cut by 5 bases and J by 4 bases, with 11 bases left in between. Germline V gene lookup returns CDR1 KGHSH and CDR2 LQKENI. The DNA of the CDR3 is TGTGCCAGCTCAGGGTCCGAGGGCACTGAAGCTTTCTTT. This gives the protein CASSGSEGTEAFF.

The sample holds one count of this clone. This rearrangement joins TRBV6-2 or TRBV6-3 to TRBJ2-1; TRBD1 might be the D (6 bases). Germline V gene lookup returns CDR1 MNHEY and CDR2 SVGEGT. V shed 5 bases and J shed 7 bases, with 18 bases lying between them. The CDR3 runs to 15 residues. The CDR3 sequence is CASSLDTGPGNEQFF. The CDR3 region has the DNA TGTGCCAGCAGTCTCGACACAGGGCCGGGAAATGAGCAGTTCTTC.

The chain combines TRBV5-4 with TRBJ2-2, with 7 bases identical to TRBD1. Germline CDR1 SGHNT, CDR2 YYREEE (reference sequence). The CDR3 has 15 amino acids. The ends lost 4 bases at V and 5 bases at J; junction bases unmatched: 8. CDR3 region: CASSPETGRTGELFF. The CDR3, as DNA: TGTGCCAGCAGCCCTGAGACAGGGAGAACCGGGGAGCTGTTTTTT.

The chain carries TRBV6-2 or TRBV6-3 and TRBJ2-3; 10 nucleotides match TRBD2. This CDR3 contains 17 residues. Looked up from germline, CDR1 is MNHEY and CDR2 is SVGEGT. Germline trimming cut 4 bases from V and 0 bases from J; bases unmatched to any gene: 7. CDR3 residues: CASSFSTSGLSTDTQYF. The CDR3 coding sequence is TGTGCCAGCAGTTTCTCGACTAGCGGGCTAAGCACAGATACGCAGTATTTT.

The J gene is TRBJ2-2, the V gene TRBV4-1, with TRBD2 identical over 14 bases. This CDR3 region has 18 residues. V was pared by 0 bases and J by 5 bases, with 5 bases of the junction left unmatched. From germline, CDR1 is MGHRA and CDR2 YSYEKL. Written as DNA, the CDR3 is TGCGCCAGCAGCCAAGACGGGACTAGCGGGGGCCCAACCGGGGAGCTGTTTTTT. Translation gives CASSQDGTSGGPTGELFF.

This chain joins TRBV6-6 and TRBJ2-3, with D unclear. Germline CDR1 MNHNY, CDR2 SVGAGI (reference sequence). The CDR3 runs 12 residues. V was trimmed by 8 bases and J by 3 bases, leaving 9 bases between them. The CDR3, as DNA: TGTGCCAGCGGCACCACAACAGATACGCAGTATTTT. The encoded protein is CASGTTTDTQYF.

The chain employs TRBV7-6 and TRBJ1-5; D is uncertain. CDR3 length equals 14 residues. Trimming stripped 3 bases from V and 9 bases from J, with 15 bases between. Germline loops: CDR1 SGHVS, CDR2 FNYEAQ. The CDR3 sequence is CASSLRETLTPQHF. The CDR3, as DNA: TGTGCCAGCAGCTTGAGGGAGACTTTGACGCCCCAGCATTTT.

There are a few counts of this clone. V and J are TRBV6-5 and TRBJ1-2, with TRBD1 as a possible D gene (5 bases). The CDR3 length is 15 residues. Looked up from germline, CDR1 is MNHEY and CDR2 is SVGAGI. Between the trimmed V and J ends, which lost 7 bases and 4 bases, there was a span of 19 bases. The DNA of the CDR3 is TGTGCCAGCAAACGGATGCAGGGTCTGGGCTATGGCTACACCTTC. Amino acids: CASKRMQGLGYGYTF.

The chain links TRBV11-2 to TRBJ1-5; D gene ambiguous. Trimming stripped 1 base from V and 2 bases from J, with 3 bases between. Germline assignment: CDR1 SGHAT and CDR2 FQNNGV. CDR3 size: 13 residues. CDR3 DNA: TGTGCCAGCAGCTTAGTAGGCAATCAGCCCCAGCATTTT. This codes for CASSLVGNQPQHF.

The genes are TRBV7-9 and TRBJ1-2; possibly TRBD1 for D (5 bases). The germline gives CDR1 SEHNR, CDR2 FQNEAQ (reference sequence). Deletions cut 0 bases from V and 4 bases from J, with 12 bases between. The CDR3 length is 15 residues. The DNA for the CDR3 is TGTGCCAGCAGCTTAGCCGGCGGAGGGGCCTATGGCTACACCTTC. Translated: CASSLAGGGAYGYTF.

The chain uses TRBV10-2 and TRBJ1-1, with 12 positions matching TRBD1. CDR1 is WSHSY, CDR2 SAAADI, per germline. The CDR3 spans 14 residues. Trimming cost V 6 bases and J 4 bases; bases outside gene matches: 3. The CDR3 loop reads CASRGTGGLTEAFF. Here the CDR3 DNA reads TGCGCCAGCAGGGGGACAGGGGGCCTCACTGAAGCTTTCTTT.

The CDR3 region is CASSQDRGTENIQYF. The DNA of the CDR3 is TGTGCCAGCAGCCAAGATCGTGGGACAGAAAACATTCAGTACTTC. V usage is TRBV4-2 and J usage is TRBJ2-4, with 7 nucleotides matching TRBD1. V was pared by 0 bases and J by 5 bases, with 4 bases of the junction left unmatched. The CDR3 consists of 15 residues. CDR1 is LGHNA, CDR2 YNFKEQ, per germline.

The chain is built from TRBV9 and TRBJ2-1; 10 nucleotides line up with TRBD2. J was trimmed by 3 bases and V by 4 bases; bases with no gene match: 4. The CDR3 runs to 15 residues. From germline, CDR1 is SGDLS and CDR2 YYNGEE. Here the CDR3 reads CASSPSGGVYNEQFF. The CDR3 nucleotides read TGTGCCAGCAGCCCTAGCGGGGGAGTCTACAATGAGCAGTTCTTC.

The genes are TRBV4-3 and TRBJ2-3; TRBD1 aligns across 10 bases. V shed 1 base, J shed 4 bases, and the junction held 5 bases outside the gene matches. This CDR3 contains 16 residues. Germline V gene data show CDR1 as LGHNA and CDR2 as YSLEER. The CDR3 loop reads CASSQGQGASADTQYF. In nucleotides, the CDR3 is TGCGCCAGCAGCCAAGGACAGGGGGCAAGCGCAGATACGCAGTATTTT.

The chain has TRBV5-4 and TRBJ2-1, with D perhaps matching TRBD2 (5 bases). This CDR3 has 14 residues. Trimming cost V 1 base and J 6 bases, with 11 bases left between them. Per germline, CDR1 SGHNT and CDR2 YYREEE (reference sequence). The CDR3 loop reads CASSLSGVANEQFF. Written as DNA, the CDR3 is TGTGCCAGCAGCTTGTCCGGGGTAGCCAATGAGCAGTTCTTC.

The chain combines TRBV5-4 with TRBJ1-2; 12 bases match TRBD1. Losses at the gene ends were 4 bases for V and 6 bases for J; bases not matched to a gene: 4. The germline gives CDR1 SGHNT, CDR2 YYREEE (reference sequence). The CDR3 is made up of 14 amino acids. CDR3 protein: CASSRDRGQNGYTF. Written as DNA, the CDR3 is TGTGCCAGCAGCCGGGACAGGGGGCAGAATGGCTACACCTTC.

The chain joins TRBV18 to TRBJ2-2, with D tentatively TRBD1 (6 bases). The CDR3 consists of 14 residues. Trimming cost V 6 bases and J 4 bases, with 12 bases left between them. The germline V gene has CDR1 KGHSH and CDR2 LQKENI. CDR3 DNA: TGTGCCAGCTCCCAAGGACAGACCACCGGGGAGCTGTTTTTT. Encoded protein: CASSQGQTTGELFF.

This clone was counted a single time. This chain links TRBV3-1 (or the pseudogene TRBV3-2) with TRBJ1-1, with D possibly TRBD1 on 6 matching bases. The CDR3 covers 13 residues. Trimming took off 6 bases at V and 4 bases at J, with 12 bases between the two ends. Germline V gene sequence: CDR1 LGHDT, CDR2 YNNKEL (reference sequence). The CDR3 protein is CASRKEGGTEAFF. The CDR3, as DNA: TGTGCCAGCAGAAAGGAAGGGGGCACTGAAGCTTTCTTT.

V and J are TRBV5-8 and TRBJ1-2; 9 bases map to TRBD1. The J segment lost 8 bases and the V segment lost 0 bases, leaving 11 bases of the junction unmatched. Germline V gene data show CDR1 as SGHTS and CDR2 as YDEGEE. This CDR3 is 16 amino acids long. CDR3 residues: CASSLAGQGMFLGYTF. In DNA, the CDR3 is TGTGCCAGCAGCTTGGCCGGACAGGGGATGTTTCTCGGCTACACCTTC. Full variable domain (remainder filled in from reference TRBV5-8 and TRBJ1-2): EAGVTQSPTHLIKTRGQQATLRCSPISGHTSVYWYQQALGLGLQFLLWYDEGEERNRGNFPPRFSGRQFPNYSSELNVNALELEDSALYLCASSLAGQGMFLGYTFGSGTRLTVV.